This is a list of T cell receptor beta chains from one sample in a study of OX40 agonist ivuxolimab in advanced cancers. The repertoire was sequenced with immunoSEQ multiplex PCR; TCRdb's copy has only in-frame clones and lacks some. Seen here are 19,000 or so clones, over 65% observed once, and the top ten hold approximately 25%. This material consisted of CD4+ or CD8+ T cells sorted from blood, taken in a trial of the OX40 agonist ivuxolimab. The receptors derive from an adult with an advanced solid tumor such as melanoma, head and neck, liver or kidney cancer. Each CDR3 is given with its conserved first and last residue. D genes are given only for firm matches. A clone size is listed for some rows: how often the clone was seen (once, few, many), or a class if it is expanded.

clone_size	v_call	j_call	d_call	cdr3_nt	cdr3_aa
.	TRBV6-1	TRBJ2-7	TRBD1	TGTGCCAGCAGTTGGGACAGCTCCTACGAGCAGTACTTC	CASSWDSSYEQYF
.	TRBV25-1	TRBJ2-7	.	TGTGCCAGCAGTGGCTGGGACACGGCGGGCGAGCAGTACTTC	CASSGWDTAGEQYF
.	TRBV5-4	TRBJ2-6	.	TGTGCCAGCAGGACCCTCGGGGGCTCTGGGGCCAACGTCCTGACTTTC	CASRTLGGSGANVLTF
.	TRBV29-1	TRBJ2-6	TRBD1	TGCAGCGCCACGACAGGGACTGGGGCCAACGTCCTGACTTTC	CSATTGTGANVLTF
.	TRBV6-4	TRBJ1-2	.	TGTGCCAGCAGTGACGGGGTTGGGTATGGCTACACCTTC	CASSDGVGYGYTF
once	TRBV5-1	TRBJ2-7	.	TGCGCCAGCAGCTTGGACCGGACAGCGGGCGGGCAGTACTTC	CASSLDRTAGGQYF
.	TRBV30	TRBJ2-3	.	TGTGCCTGGAGTGTACCGGGCGATACGCAGTATTTT	CAWSVPGDTQYF
.	TRBV20-1	TRBJ2-3	.	TGCAGTGCTAGAGCAGATACGCAGTATTTT	CSARADTQYF
.	TRBV11-2	TRBJ2-2	.	TGTGCCAGCAGCGCTGGTACCGGGGAGCTGTTTTTT	CASSAGTGELFF
.	TRBV5-1	TRBJ2-2	.	TGCGCCAGCAGCTTGGAAGGAGGCAGCCTGAACACCGGGGAGCTGTTTTTT	CASSLEGGSLNTGELFF
.	TRBV6-1	TRBJ1-2	.	TGTGCCAGCAGTGAAAATCCCACACCATCCATCAGCTATGGCTACACCTTC	CASSENPTPSISYGYTF
once	TRBV27	TRBJ1-1	.	TGTGCCAGCAGTTTTCGAGGGCTGGGCACTGAAGCTTTCTTT	CASSFRGLGTEAFF
.	TRBV7-9	TRBJ2-1	.	TGTGCCAGCAGCCCCGCGGTCGCAGGAGTACACAATGAGCAGTTCTTC	CASSPAVAGVHNEQFF
.	TRBV4-2	TRBJ2-3	TRBD2	TGTGCCAGCAGCCAAGATCTGCCTAGCGGGGAATACACAGATACGCAGTATTTT	CASSQDLPSGEYTDTQYF
few	TRBV15	TRBJ2-3	.	TGTGCCACCAGCTCCCCCGCCGCAGCACCATCCACAGATACGCAGTATTTT	CATSSPAAAPSTDTQYF
.	TRBV11-2	TRBJ2-7	TRBD1	TGTGCCAGCAGCTTAGGCCCGGGCGACAGGGGGCAGGACGAGCAGTACTTC	CASSLGPGDRGQDEQYF
.	TRBV4-3	TRBJ2-5	TRBD2	TGCGCCAAACCCATTCCGGGACTAGCGGGTAAACAAGAGACCCAGTACTTC	CAKPIPGLAGKQETQYF
once	TRBV11-3	TRBJ2-3	TRBD2	TGTGCCAGCAGCCCCTTACTAGCGGGAGAAGAAAATACGCAGTATTTT	CASSPLLAGEENTQYF
.	TRBV15	TRBJ2-3	.	TGTGCCACCAGCATCATCCGGGCCGATACGCAGTATTTT	CATSIIRADTQYF
.	TRBV6-5	TRBJ1-5	TRBD1	TGTGCCAGCAGTCCTGACAGGGCTAGCAATCAGCCCCAGCATTTT	CASSPDRASNQPQHF
few	TRBV7-9	TRBJ2-1	.	TGTGCCAGCAGCTTAAAATGGAACAATGAGCAGTTCTTC	CASSLKWNNEQFF
.	TRBV14	TRBJ1-2	.	TGTGCCAGCAGCCAAGAGTATGGCTACACCTTC	CASSQEYGYTF
.	TRBV5-1	TRBJ1-1	.	TGCGCCAGCAGCTTTCTCGGGGACACTGAAGCTTTCTTT	CASSFLGDTEAFF
medium-sized	TRBV6-9	TRBJ2-7	.	TGTGCCAGCAGTTATTCGACGGCGGGGAGCTACGAGCAGTACTTC	CASSYSTAGSYEQYF